This T cell receptor beta chain was recorded in a study of cytomegalovirus exposure and HLA in healthy donors. The study, taken as a whole, reports: V- and J-gene trimming of TCR beta was linked (in a later analysis) to a missense DCLRE1C variant. In vitro, a few CMV-associated chains proved specific for CMV antigens. The records held CMV serostatus as the only immune exposure information.

The CDR3 runs 16 residues. Germline CDR1 is LGHNA and CDR2 is YSLEER. With 3 bases clipped from V and 5 bases from J, the junction kept 8 bases outside the gene matches. A note on this clone: Its antigen is unidentified.

In the PCR, 60 Vbeta and 13 Jbeta primers were used. TCRdb's copy holds only in-frame clones and misses some; the assay was immunoSEQ multiplex PCR. This sample's table reports about 88,000 clones. The TCR sequence derives from a girl between 10 and 17 years old in good health and CMV-seropositive. The sequenced material came from PBMCs. The chain has TRBV4-3 and TRBJ2-2; TRBD1 aligns across 8 bases. For the CDR3, the DNA is TGCGCCAGCAGCCAGGACAGGGCGATGGGGACCGGGGAGCTGTTTTTT. It is translated as CASSQDRAMGTGELFF.